This TCR beta chain was profiled in a study of neurological immune-mediated disorders. This clonotype has ten or more counts. The germline V gene has CDR1 SGHTA and CDR2 FQGNSA. Trimming at V came to 3 bases and at J to 7 bases, leaving 8 bases not matched to a gene. The CDR3 length is 15 residues. By 5'RACE with 10-nucleotide random UMIs, the cDNA was made. A single record per CDR3 protein comes from TCRdb applying MiXCR to the 5' RACE reads. This table has 25,000 to 35,000 distinct CDR3 sequences, more than 14% appearing once. From 2 million PBMCs stored at -80 C, the unsorted libraries were generated.

The TCR originated in a man aged 65 to 79 in good health. The specimen was PBMCs. The chain combines TRBV7-2 with TRBJ2-1; 8 bases fit TRBD1. CDR3 protein: CASSFYRQGRNEQFF. The CDR3 nucleotides are TGTGCCAGCAGCTTTTACAGACAGGGGAGGAATGAGCAGTTCTTC.